The 32 T cell receptor beta chains given below trace back to one sample, sequenced in a study of blood T cell repertoires in COVID-19. TCRdb's table, derived via immunoSEQ multiplex PCR, lists solely in-frame clones and lacks some. Of 200,000 to 300,000 clones detected, around 85% appear once; the ten largest clones hold about 10%. The sample was peripheral blood. The source is a man aged 80 or over with acute or convalescent COVID-19.

The chain couples TRBV28 to TRBJ1-2; 9 bases line up with TRBD1. Germline CDR1 reads MDHEN; CDR2 reads SYDVKM. V lost 6 bases to trimming and J lost 7 bases; unmatched junction nucleotides: 9. The CDR3 sequence is 14 residues long. CDR3 in DNA: TGTGCCAGCAGGGGGACAGGGACCCCCGCTGGCTACACCTTC. Residues: CASRGTGTPAGYTF.

The rearrangement joins TRBV30 to TRBJ1-5; D is perhaps TRBD1 (5 bases). Trimming left V 3 bases short and J 0 bases short, with 12 bases between. Germline CDR1 reads GTSNPN; CDR2 reads SVGIG (reference sequence). The CDR3 extends over 15 amino acids. The CDR3 sequence: CAWRAGHNSNQPQHF. The CDR3 DNA sequence: TGTGCCTGGAGAGCAGGGCACAATAGCAATCAGCCCCAGCATTTT.

This chain joins TRBV2 and TRBJ2-3, with TRBD2 identical over 10 bases. CDR3 length: 16 residues. The J segment lost 2 bases and the V segment lost 5 bases, leaving 7 bases of the junction unmatched. Per germline, CDR1 SNHLY and CDR2 FYNNEI. The CDR3 is CASSPTSGSHTDTQYF. In nucleotides, the CDR3 is TGTGCCAGCAGTCCGACTAGCGGGTCCCACACAGATACGCAGTATTTT. Full variable domain (outside the CDR3, taken from reference TRBV2 and TRBJ2-3): EPEVTQTPSHQVTQMGQEVILRCVPISNHLYFYWYRQILGQKVEFLVSFYNNEISEKSEIFDDQFSVERPDGSNFTLKIRSTKLEDSAMYFCASSPTSGSHTDTQYFGPGTRLTVL.

This chain joins TRBV18 and TRBJ2-1; 7 bases align to TRBD2. V was clipped by 4 bases and J by 10 bases; unmatched bases: 10. The CDR3 has 14 residues. Germline assignment: CDR1 KGHSH and CDR2 LQKENI. The CDR3 is CASSLATSSKEQFF. In nucleotides, the CDR3 is TGTGCCAGCTCACTAGCGACTAGCTCTAAGGAGCAGTTCTTC.

This chain's CDR3 is CASSFTGSGANVLTF. The CDR3 nucleotides are TGTGCCAGCAGTTTTACCGGCTCTGGGGCCAACGTCCTGACTTTC. The chain links TRBV27 to TRBJ2-6; D is unresolved. CDR3 length equals 15 residues. From germline, CDR1 is MNHEY and CDR2 SMNVEV (reference sequence). The V end lost 3 bases, the J end lost 0 bases, and 6 bases lay between the germline ends.

The chain carries TRBV7-2 and TRBJ1-5, with 9 nucleotides matching TRBD1. Germline loops: CDR1 SGHTA, CDR2 FQGNSA. The V segment lost 5 bases and the J segment 2 bases; nucleotides outside the gene matches: 4. The CDR3 extends over 15 amino acids. The CDR3 sequence: CASSTRTGGNQPQHF. The DNA of the CDR3 is TGTGCCAGCAGCACCCGGACAGGGGGCAATCAGCCCCAGCATTTT.

The rearrangement joins TRBV18 to TRBJ2-3; unclear D gene. The CDR3 is made up of 12 amino acids. The V end lost 3 bases, the J end lost 7 bases, and 8 bases lay between the germline ends. Germline V CDR1 and CDR2: KGHSH, LQKENI. In DNA form, the CDR3 reads TGTGCCAGCTCACCCGATCTATATACGCAGTATTTT. It translates to CASSPDLYTQYF.

The chain joins TRBV6-6 to TRBJ1-6; 9 bases match TRBD1. This CDR3 is 15 amino acids long. Germline V gene sequence: CDR1 MNHNY, CDR2 SVGAGI (reference sequence). V gave up 0 bases and J gave up 10 bases; unmatched junction bases: 4. Written as DNA, the CDR3 is TGTGCCAGCAGTTACTCAGGGACAGGGCAATCACCCCTCCACTTT. This gives the protein CASSYSGTGQSPLHF.

This chain's CDR3 is CASSPAGAGDQPQHF. As DNA, the CDR3 is TGTGCCAGCAGCCCAGCGGGAGCAGGGGATCAGCCCCAGCATTTT. The chain links TRBV7-9 to TRBJ1-5; tentative D call: TRBD1 (6 bases). V dropped 5 bases and J dropped 5 bases, with 16 bases sitting between them. The CDR3 is 15 amino acids. Looked up from germline, CDR1 is SEHNR and CDR2 is FQNEAQ (reference sequence). Variable domain in full (rest from reference TRBV7-9 and TRBJ1-5): DTGVSQNPRHKITKRGQNVTFRCDPISEHNRLYWYRQTLGQGPEFLTYFQNEAQLEKSRLLSDRFSAERPKGSFSTLEIQRTEQGDSAMYLCASSPAGAGDQPQHFGDGTRLSIL.

The chain is built from TRBV6-5 and TRBJ2-3; TRBD2 matches 8 bases. The CDR3 totals 16 residues. Germline trimming cut 0 bases from V and 1 base from J; bases unmatched to any gene: 3. Germline loops: CDR1 MNHEY, CDR2 SVGAGI. The CDR3: CASSYSNSGGTDTQYF. In DNA, the CDR3 is TGTGCCAGCAGTTACTCGAATAGCGGGGGCACAGATACGCAGTATTTT.

The chain links TRBV3-1 (or the pseudogene TRBV3-2) to TRBJ2-7, with 8 bases lining up with TRBD1. The CDR3 runs 14 residues. Trimming cost V 4 bases and J 2 bases; bases outside gene matches: 4. Germline-derived CDR1 and CDR2 are LGHDT and YNNKEL (reference sequence). CDR3 in DNA: TGTGCCAGCAGCCGCCAACAGGGGGCCTACGAGCAGTACTTC. Translating it yields CASSRQQGAYEQYF.

This clone is a singleton in its sample. This chain links TRBV15 with TRBJ2-7; D ambiguous. The CDR3 loop spans 14 amino acids. The germline V and J ends were trimmed by 0 bases and 0 bases, with 6 bases remaining between them. Per the germline V gene, CDR1 is LNHNV and CDR2 is YYDKDF (reference sequence). The CDR3 nucleotides read TGTGCCACCAGCAGAGATTCCCTCTCCTACGAGCAGTACTTC. This sequence encodes CATSRDSLSYEQYF.

Details on this clone: The junction departs from germline at one end; a sequencing error may be responsible. V is TRBV27 and J is TRBJ2-1; no clear D gene. CDR3 size: 12 residues. Germline assignment: CDR1 MNHEY and CDR2 SMNVEV (reference sequence). The chain's CDR3 is CASSLLPSEEIF. As DNA, the CDR3 is TGTGCCAGCAGTCTCCTTCCCTCCGAGGAGATCTTC.

The rearrangement uses TRBV7-9 and TRBJ1-2; D gene uncertain. Germline CDR1 is SEHNR and CDR2 is FQNEAQ (reference sequence). Trimming left V 5 bases short and J 6 bases short, with 19 bases between. This CDR3 comprises 15 residues. The CDR3 nucleotides read TGTGCCAGCAGCAACACCCCCGAGGGAGCTCATGGCTACACCTTC. This sequence encodes CASSNTPEGAHGYTF. Looking up the rest from reference TRBV7-9 and TRBJ1-2 gives the full variable domain: DTGVSQNPRHKITKRGQNVTFRCDPISEHNRLYWYRQTLGQGPEFLTYFQNEAQLEKSRLLSDRFSAERPKGSFSTLEIQRTEQGDSAMYLCASSNTPEGAHGYTFGSGTRLTVV.

The rearrangement links TRBV5-5 to TRBJ1-4; 8 positions agree with TRBD1. V shed 4 bases and J 4 bases; nucleotides not matched to a gene: 6. Germline loops: CDR1 SGHKS, CDR2 YYEKEE (reference sequence). This CDR3 is built from 15 residues. CDR3 sequence reads: CASSATTGVNEKLFF. In DNA form, the CDR3 reads TGTGCCAGCAGCGCGACGACAGGGGTTAATGAAAAACTGTTTTTT.

The chain's CDR3 is CASSILAGLYEQYF. The CDR3 coding sequence is TGTGCCAGCAGCATACTAGCGGGGCTATACGAGCAGTACTTC. The rearrangement links TRBV5-5 to TRBJ2-7; 10 nucleotides agree with TRBD2. V shed 4 bases and J 4 bases; nucleotides not matched to a gene: 5. The germline V gene has CDR1 SGHKS and CDR2 YYEKEE (reference sequence). CDR3 length: 14 amino acids.

There are a few counts of this clone. This rearrangement joins TRBV7-2 to TRBJ2-3, with D possibly being TRBD1 (5 bases). The V end was cut by 5 bases, the J end by 2 bases, with 11 bases between. This CDR3 is built from 14 residues. CDR1 SGHTA and CDR2 FQGNSA come from the germline V gene. The CDR3 nucleotides are TGTGCCAGCAGCCCCCGGACATACACAGATACGCAGTATTTT. Its translation: CASSPRTYTDTQYF.

In its sample, this clone was seen once. J is TRBJ1-1 and V is TRBV5-1; D is undetermined. This CDR3 is 16 amino acids long. Trimming took 1 base from V and 1 from J, leaving 14 bases between them. Germline CDR1 is SGHRS and CDR2 is YFSETQ. The CDR3 protein is CASSLTQALRNTEAFF. Here the CDR3 DNA reads TGCGCCAGCAGCTTGACCCAGGCCCTCAGGAACACTGAAGCTTTCTTT. Filled out from reference TRBV5-1 and TRBJ1-1, the complete variable domain reads KAGVTQTPRYLIKTRGQQVTLSCSPISGHRSVSWYQQTPGQGLQFLFEYFSETQRNKGNFPGRFSGRQFSNSRSEMNVSTLELGDSALYLCASSLTQALRNTEAFFGQGTRLTVV.

This rearrangement joins TRBV6-5 to TRBJ1-1, with 7 bases aligning to TRBD1. CDR1 is MNHEY, CDR2 SVGAGI, per germline. This CDR3 region has 11 residues. The ends lost 8 bases at V and 11 bases at J; junction bases unmatched: 8. DNA of the CDR3: TGTGCCAGCGGGAACCGGGACAGCGCTTTCTTT. Translation: CASGNRDSAFF.

V usage is TRBV28 and J usage is TRBJ2-1; 7 positions agree with TRBD2. Germline V gene data show CDR1 as MDHEN and CDR2 as SYDVKM. CDR3 size: 16 residues. V shed 7 bases, J shed 1 base, and the junction held 10 bases outside the gene matches. The CDR3 DNA reads TGTGCCAGCACCACCTCCGGGGGGTTGTCCTACAATGAGCAGTTCTTC. Its protein product is CASTTSGGLSYNEQFF.

This clone is a singleton in its sample. This sequence joins TRBV28 and TRBJ1-6; D ambiguous. The V end was cut by 3 bases, the J end by 2 bases, with 5 bases between. CDR3 length: 14 residues. Germline-derived CDR1 and CDR2 are MDHEN and SYDVKM. CDR3 nucleotide sequence: TGTGCCAGCAGTTTCCGGGCCTATAATTCACCCCTCCACTTT. As protein: CASSFRAYNSPLHF.

This chain links TRBV2 with TRBJ2-1; 8 bases are shared with TRBD2. V was pared by 7 bases and J by 2 bases, with 4 bases of the junction left unmatched. CDR1 and CDR2 from the germline V gene are SNHLY and FYNNEI. The CDR3 runs 14 residues. The CDR3 nucleotides read TGTGCCAGCAAGGGCGGGAGGCCCTACAATGAGCAGTTCTTC. As protein: CASKGGRPYNEQFF.

In this sample, this clone turned up once. This chain connects TRBV7-6 to TRBJ1-2; 9 bases line up with TRBD1. This CDR3 comprises 15 residues. With 5 bases clipped from V and 9 bases from J, the junction kept 13 bases outside the gene matches. Germline V gene lookup returns CDR1 SGHVS and CDR2 FNYEAQ. The CDR3 here is CASSPNRGRMESYTF. Written as DNA, the CDR3 is TGTGCCAGCAGCCCCAACAGGGGGCGGATGGAGAGCTACACCTTC.

The chain joins TRBV10-2 to TRBJ2-2, with 12 bases fitting TRBD2. The CDR3 spans 14 residues. CDR1 WSHSY and CDR2 SAAADI come from the germline V gene. Trimming cost V 7 bases and J 5 bases; bases outside gene matches: 2. This CDR3 is CASKLAGGTGELFF. The CDR3 coding sequence is TGCGCCAGCAAGCTAGCGGGGGGGACCGGGGAGCTGTTTTTT.

The chain combines TRBV24-1 with TRBJ1-2; the D gene is possibly TRBD1 (5 bases). The length of the CDR3 is 15 residues. V shed 3 bases and J shed 1 base, with 11 bases lying between them. The germline V gene has CDR1 KGHDR and CDR2 SFDVKD. CDR3 residues: CATSDPRALNYGYTF. The CDR3 bases are TGTGCCACCAGTGATCCCAGGGCTCTTAACTATGGCTACACCTTC.

The rearrangement uses TRBV14 and TRBJ1-2; D might be TRBD1 (6 bases). The germline V gene encodes CDR1 SGHDN and CDR2 FVKESK. CDR3 size: 13 residues. Trimming took 5 bases from V and 4 from J, leaving 11 bases between them. The CDR3 loop reads CASSLAGAYGYTF. CDR3 DNA sequence: TGTGCCAGCAGCTTGGCAGGGGCCTATGGCTACACCTTC. Full variable domain (rest looked up from reference TRBV14 and TRBJ1-2): EAGVTQFPSHSVIEKGQTVTLRCDPISGHDNLYWYRRVMGKEIKFLLHFVKESKQDESGMPNNRFLAERTGGTYSTLKVQPAELEDSGVYFCASSLAGAYGYTFGSGTRLTVV.

The chain has TRBV11-2 and TRBJ2-1; D is undetermined. The CDR3 loop spans 14 amino acids. CDR1 and CDR2 from the germline V gene are SGHAT and FQNNGV. Trimming took off 5 bases at V and 0 bases at J, with 8 bases between the two ends. The CDR3 loop reads CASSLGSSYNEQFF. Written as DNA, the CDR3 is TGTGCCAGCAGCCTAGGTAGCTCCTACAATGAGCAGTTCTTC.

This sequence joins TRBV9 and TRBJ2-1; D possibly corresponds to TRBD2 (5 bases). The germline V and J ends were trimmed by 0 bases and 7 bases, with 11 bases remaining between them. The length of the CDR3 is 14 residues. Germline-derived CDR1 and CDR2 are SGDLS and YYNGEE. CDR3 sequence (DNA): TGTGCCAGCAGCGTAGAAATTCGGGGAAATGAGCAGTTCTTC. This sequence encodes CASSVEIRGNEQFF.

This clone was counted a few times. The genes are TRBV28 and TRBJ1-5; D may be TRBD1 (5 bases). Germline V CDR1 and CDR2: MDHEN, SYDVKM. This CDR3 region has 16 residues. Trimming left V 5 bases short and J 1 base short, with 15 bases between. The CDR3 reads CASSPTVPLSNQPQHF. CDR3 nucleotide sequence: TGTGCCAGCAGTCCGACAGTCCCCCTAAGCAATCAGCCCCAGCATTTT.

CDR3 nucleotide sequence: TGTGCCAGCAGCTTAAGGCGGAGGGGCGTGGAAGCTTTCTTT. Protein product: CASSLRRRGVEAFF. The genes are TRBV7-6 and TRBJ1-1; TRBD1 is a possible D gene (5 bases). Germline V gene data show CDR1 as SGHVS and CDR2 as FNYEAQ. The CDR3 is 14 amino acids. Trimming removed 2 bases from V and 8 bases from J, with 15 bases in between.

This chain links TRBV7-9 with TRBJ2-7, with D perhaps matching TRBD2 (6 bases). The V gene's germline CDR1 is SEHNR and CDR2 FQNEAQ (reference sequence). This CDR3 comprises 16 residues. The V gene lost 1 base and the J gene lost 4 bases, with 17 bases spanning the gap. The CDR3 protein is CASSLGPFRGGYEQYF. CDR3 DNA: TGTGCCAGCAGCTTAGGCCCCTTTAGGGGAGGTTACGAGCAGTACTTC.

The CDR3 reads CASSIGGPGRPLFF. The CDR3 nucleotides read TGTGCCAGTAGTATAGGGGGGCCGGGGAGACCGCTGTTTTTT. This chain links TRBV19 with TRBJ2-2; TRBD1 is a possible D gene (6 bases). CDR1 and CDR2 from the germline V gene are LNHDA and SQIVND (reference sequence). The CDR3 consists of 14 residues. V lost 1 base and J lost 13, with 16 bases in between.